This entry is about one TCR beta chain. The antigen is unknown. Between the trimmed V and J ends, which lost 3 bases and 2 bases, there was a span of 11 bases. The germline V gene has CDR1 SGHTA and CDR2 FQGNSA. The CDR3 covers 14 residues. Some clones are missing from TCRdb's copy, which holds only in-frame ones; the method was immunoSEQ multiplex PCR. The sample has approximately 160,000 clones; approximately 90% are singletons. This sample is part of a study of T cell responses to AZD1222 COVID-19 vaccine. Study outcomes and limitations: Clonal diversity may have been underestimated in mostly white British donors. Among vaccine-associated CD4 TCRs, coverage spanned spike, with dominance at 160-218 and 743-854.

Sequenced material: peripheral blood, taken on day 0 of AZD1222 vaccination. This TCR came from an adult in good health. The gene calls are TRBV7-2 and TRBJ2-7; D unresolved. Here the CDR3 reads CASSLGHITYEQYF. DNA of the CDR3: TGTGCCAGCAGCTTGGGTCACATTACCTACGAGCAGTACTTC.